The 14 T cell receptor beta chains listed next were all sequenced from one sample in a study of T-cell memory formation after mild COVID-19. TCRdb re-derived calls from the 5' RACE reads in MiXCR, one entry per CDR3 protein. The sample lists about 350,000 distinct CDR3 sequences, approximately 15% occurring once. The sequenced sample consisted of PBMCs or a T cell subset sorted from them (not recorded which). The receptors here all came from a man aged 18 to 29 who had mild COVID-19 (a few samples of this study predate the infection). Cell type and time point are not known.

V is TRBV4-1 and J is TRBJ2-1; D remains ambiguous. Trimming stripped 3 bases from V and 0 bases from J, with 12 bases between. The germline V gene has CDR1 MGHRA and CDR2 YSYEKL. This CDR3 has 16 amino acids. DNA of the CDR3: TGCGCCAGCAGCCAGGCCAGCTGGAGCTCCTACAATGAGCAGTTCTTC. Its translation: CASSQASWSSYNEQFF.

The chain uses TRBV7-3 and TRBJ2-3; D uncertain. The V gene's germline CDR1 is SGHTA and CDR2 FQGTGA. CDR3 length: 14 residues. Deletions cut 3 bases from V and 4 bases from J, with 11 bases between. CDR3 region: CASSFFSYSDTQYF. The CDR3 DNA is TGTGCCAGCAGCTTTTTTAGCTACTCAGATACGCAGTATTTT. Looking up the rest from reference TRBV7-3 and TRBJ2-3 gives the full variable domain: GAGVSQTPSNKVTEKGKYVELRCDPISGHTALYWYRQSLGQGPEFLIYFQGTGAADDSGLPNDRFFAVRPEGSVSTLKIQRTERGDSAVYLCASSFFSYSDTQYFGPGTRLTVL.

CDR3 residues: CASSPPTGRVAGELFF. The DNA of the CDR3 is TGTGCCAGCAGCCCTCCCACTGGAAGGGTAGCCGGGGAGCTGTTTTTT. The rearrangement joins TRBV28 to TRBJ2-2; no reliable D call. The ends were cut back, 6 bases at V and 6 bases at J, with 20 bases in the middle. CDR3 size: 16 residues. The germline V gene encodes CDR1 MDHEN and CDR2 SYDVKM.

This clonotype was seen many times. The V gene is TRBV7-2, the J gene TRBJ2-5; 8 bases map to TRBD1. Germline CDR1 is SGHTA and CDR2 is FQGNSA. V was pared by 5 bases and J by 5 bases, with 10 bases of the junction left unmatched. This CDR3 has 15 amino acids. In DNA, the CDR3 is TGTGCCAGCAGCGCCCCGGACAGGGCGGGGGAGACCCAGTACTTC. Its translation is CASSAPDRAGETQYF.

This clonotype was observed a few times. This chain joins TRBV6-5 and TRBJ1-2, with D possibly being TRBD1 (5 bases). Trimming stripped 0 bases from V and 2 bases from J, with 7 bases between. The CDR3 length is 14 residues. The germline gives CDR1 MNHEY, CDR2 SVGAGI. The CDR3 is CASSYSYRNYGYTF. The CDR3 DNA reads TGTGCCAGCAGTTACTCGTACAGGAACTATGGCTACACCTTC.

The DNA of the CDR3 is TGCAGTGCTACTGACAGCGCGAATGAAAAACTGTTTTTT. This translates into CSATDSANEKLFF. V gene TRBV20-1 combines with J gene TRBJ1-4, with D perhaps TRBD1 (5 bases). Germline V gives CDR1 DFQATT, CDR2 SNEGSKA (reference sequence). This CDR3 is built from 13 residues. V dropped 4 bases and J dropped 5 bases, with 11 bases sitting between them.

This clonotype was recorded many times. The chain employs TRBV27 and TRBJ2-1; no clear D. The CDR3 runs 12 residues. Germline V gene lookup returns CDR1 MNHEY and CDR2 SMNVEV (reference sequence). V was trimmed by 5 bases and J by 7 bases, leaving 9 bases between them. The CDR3 is CASSAETNEQFF. The DNA for the CDR3 is TGTGCCAGCAGTGCCGAGACTAATGAGCAGTTCTTC.

The CDR3 loop reads CASSYMQGFYGYTF. DNA of the CDR3: TGTGCCAGCAGCTACATGCAGGGATTCTATGGCTACACCTTC. The chain combines TRBV7-2 with TRBJ1-2, with D possibly TRBD1 on 5 matching bases. Trimming removed 4 bases from V and 4 bases from J, with 13 bases in between. CDR1 is SGHTA and CDR2 is FQGNSA in the germline V gene. This CDR3 region has 14 residues. Full variable domain (remainder filled in from reference TRBV7-2 and TRBJ1-2): GAGVSQSPSNKVTEKGKDVELRCDPISGHTALYWYRQSLGQGLEFLIYFQGNSAPDKSGLPSDRFSAERTGGSVSTLTIQRTQQEDSAVYLCASSYMQGFYGYTFGSGTRLTVV.

This clonotype was counted only a few times. DNA of the CDR3: TGTGCCAGCAGTGAACTTACCCCACCCGAGCAGTACGTC. Protein product: CASSELTPPEQYV. The V gene is TRBV6-1, the J gene TRBJ2-7; D not certain. Per germline, CDR1 MNHNS and CDR2 SASEGT. The CDR3 extends over 13 amino acids. Trimming left V 2 bases short and J 6 bases short, with 11 bases between.

The chain links TRBV14 to TRBJ2-3; a weak D match, TRBD1 (5 bases). This CDR3 has 17 amino acids. Trimming took 1 base from V and 1 from J, leaving 15 bases between them. Germline V gene data show CDR1 as SGHDN and CDR2 as FVKESK. CDR3 protein: CASSQVIGVGGTDTQYF. In DNA, the CDR3 is TGTGCCAGCAGCCAAGTCATAGGGGTGGGCGGCACAGATACGCAGTATTTT.

The CDR3 loop reads CASSYGLAGSYEQYF. CDR3 nucleotides: TGTGCCAGCAGTTACGGACTAGCGGGGAGTTACGAGCAGTACTTC. This rearrangement joins TRBV28 to TRBJ2-7, with 12 nucleotides matching TRBD2. This CDR3 is 15 amino acids long. Germline assignment: CDR1 MDHEN and CDR2 SYDVKM. The junction had 5 bases not matched to a gene; V was cut back by 4 bases and J by 4 bases. Together with reference TRBV28 and TRBJ2-7, the CDR3 gives the full variable domain: DVKVTQSSRYLVKRTGEKVFLECVQDMDHENMFWYRQDPGLGLRLIYFSYDVKMKEKGDIPEGYSVSREKKERFSLILESASTNQTSMYLCASSYGLAGSYEQYFGPGTRLTVT.

This chain's CDR3 is CASSLQEGADEQFF. The CDR3 DNA sequence: TGTGCCAGCAGCTTACAAGAGGGCGCGGATGAGCAGTTCTTC. The chain combines TRBV7-6 with TRBJ2-1; a weak D match, TRBD2 (5 bases). Germline V gives CDR1 SGHVS, CDR2 FNYEAQ. V lost 2 bases to trimming and J lost 8 bases, with 13 bases between them. The CDR3 runs to 14 residues.

This clonotype occurred a few times. The chain combines TRBV7-3 with TRBJ2-3; D perhaps matches TRBD2 (7 bases). The CDR3 sequence is 16 residues long. V lost 4 bases and J 3 bases, leaving 17 bases between the germline ends. Germline V gene lookup returns CDR1 SGHTA and CDR2 FQGTGA. For the CDR3, the DNA is TGTGCCAGCAGCTCCTGGGGGGGCGGGTCTACAGATACGCAGTATTTT. This gives the protein CASSSWGGGSTDTQYF.

This clonotype was seen only a few times. The chain uses TRBV10-3 and TRBJ1-2; D is unclear. This CDR3 comprises 16 residues. The V end lost 0 bases, the J end lost 0 bases, and 11 bases lay between the germline ends. Per the germline V gene, CDR1 is ENHRY and CDR2 is SYGVKD. CDR3 bases: TGTGCCATCAGTGAGTCGTCACCGCAAGCTAACTATGGCTACACCTTC. Translating gives CAISESSPQANYGYTF.